One sample yielded the 28 T cell receptor beta chains listed below, sequenced in a study of neurological immune-mediated disorders. TCRdb re-derived calls from the 5' RACE reads in MiXCR, one entry per CDR3 protein. The sample comprises roughly 19,000 distinct CDR3 sequences, approximately 7.3% of which are singletons, and about a sixth rests with the top ten. The source material was CD8+ T cells from blood. The receptors were gathered from a woman in her 30s with HTLV-1-associated myelopathy (HAM/TSP).

This clonotype was counted ten times or more. The J gene is TRBJ2-3, the V gene TRBV10-2; TRBD2 matches 9 bases. After removal of 1 base from V and 3 bases from J, the junction contained 11 bases not matched to a gene. The CDR3 has 18 residues. CDR1 and CDR2 (germline): WSHSY, SAAADI. For the CDR3, the DNA is TGCGCCAGCAGTGAGTTTGGCATCAAGCGGGGGGCGACAGATACGCAGTATTTT. It translates to CASSEFGIKRGATDTQYF.

On this clonotype itself: This may come from a read error, since a much larger clone is one base off. This rearrangement joins TRBV4-1 to TRBJ2-7, with 7 bases aligning to TRBD2. Germline lookup yields CDR1 MGHRA and CDR2 YSYEKL. The CDR3 runs 14 residues. The J segment lost 2 bases and the V segment lost 3 bases, leaving 4 bases of the junction unmatched. The chain's CDR3 is CASSHSSGTYEQYF. CDR3 in DNA: TGCGCCAGCAGCCACTCCAGCGGGACCTACGAGCAGTACTTC.

In its sample, this clonotype is medium-sized. The CDR3: CASSSTGLLQPQHF. In nucleotides, the CDR3 is TGTGCCAGCAGTTCGACAGGGCTTCTTCAGCCCCAGCATTTT. The chain employs TRBV27 and TRBJ1-5, with 7 bases matching TRBD1. Trimming took 4 bases from V and 6 from J; bases not matched to a gene: 6. CDR1 MNHEY and CDR2 SMNVEV come from the germline V gene (reference sequence). The CDR3 runs to 14 residues.

Ten or more counts support this clonotype. The V call is TRBV7-8, the J call TRBJ1-2; D unresolved. Germline lookup yields CDR1 SGHVS and CDR2 FQNEAQ. CDR3 length equals 18 residues. V was clipped by 0 bases and J by 0 bases, with 17 bases between them. The CDR3 bases are TGTGCCAGCAGCTTAGCTGTGGGTCTACTAGGATCTAACTATGGCTACACCTTC. This gives the protein CASSLAVGLLGSNYGYTF.

There are many counts of this clonotype. CDR3 DNA sequence: TGCGCCAGCAGCTTGGACGGGGTGGCAGGCGGGCAGTACTTC. As protein: CASSLDGVAGGQYF. The gene calls are TRBV5-1 and TRBJ2-7; a weak D match, TRBD2 (5 bases). V was pared by 0 bases and J by 9 bases, with 16 bases between. The V gene's germline CDR1 is SGHRS and CDR2 YFSETQ. This CDR3 has 14 residues.

This clonotype has a count of ten or more. This chain links TRBV7-9 with TRBJ1-2; 8 positions match TRBD1. V lost 4 bases to trimming and J lost 0 bases; unmatched junction nucleotides: 7. This CDR3 region has 16 residues. Germline V gene sequence: CDR1 SEHNR, CDR2 FQNEAQ (reference sequence). Written as DNA, the CDR3 is TGTGCCAGCAGCTCCTCGGACAGGGACCCTAACTATGGCTACACCTTC. It translates to CASSSSDRDPNYGYTF.

The V call is TRBV20-1, the J call TRBJ1-1; D is perhaps TRBD1 (5 bases). Per germline, CDR1 DFQATT and CDR2 SNEGSKA (reference sequence). Trimming took off 4 bases at V and 4 bases at J, with 16 bases between the two ends. The CDR3 contains 14 residues. The CDR3 DNA follows: TGCAGTGCTATTACTCCCGAAAGGGGCACTGAAGCTTTCTTT. This codes for CSAITPERGTEAFF.

In its sample, this clonotype was seen many times. V is TRBV20-1 and J is TRBJ2-2; 8 bases align to TRBD1. The junction had 6 bases not matched to a gene; V was cut back by 6 bases and J by 0 bases. This CDR3 has 15 residues. CDR1 and CDR2 from the germline V gene are DFQATT and SNEGSKA (reference sequence). The CDR3 nucleotides are TGCAGTGCCCGGACAGGGCTGGCGAACACCGGGGAGCTGTTTTTT. This sequence encodes CSARTGLANTGELFF.

This clonotype is medium-sized. The V call is TRBV20-1, the J call TRBJ2-1, with 13 bases aligning to TRBD2. The germline gives CDR1 DFQATT, CDR2 SNEGSKA (reference sequence). The CDR3 covers 14 residues. The ends lost 6 bases at V and 9 bases at J; junction bases unmatched: 8. This chain's CDR3 is CSASGTSGEIEQFF. The CDR3, as DNA: TGCAGTGCCTCAGGGACTAGCGGGGAAATTGAGCAGTTCTTC.

This clonotype was counted at least ten times. CDR3 nucleotides: TGCAGTGCTAGACCTCCCAAGCGGGGGCTAGCTTACAATGAGCAGTTCTTC. Protein sequence: CSARPPKRGLAYNEQFF. This chain joins TRBV20-1 and TRBJ2-1; TRBD2 matches at 8 bases. The CDR3 has 17 residues. Unmatched junction bases numbered 13, after V lost 2 bases and J lost 4 bases. Germline CDR1 reads DFQATT; CDR2 reads SNEGSKA (reference sequence).

This clonotype is deemed medium-sized (0.01 to 0.1%). The CDR3, as DNA: TGCAGTGCTAGTACCTTGGAGGTTTCACCCCTCCACTTT. Its translation: CSASTLEVSPLHF. This sequence joins TRBV20-1 and TRBJ1-6; D remains ambiguous. There are 13 residues in the CDR3. From germline, CDR1 is DFQATT and CDR2 SNEGSKA (reference sequence). Trimming pared 3 bases from V and 9 bases from J, leaving 12 bases between.

There are many counts of this clonotype. The chain couples TRBV5-1 to TRBJ2-1; D might be TRBD1 (5 bases). The germline V gene has CDR1 SGHRS and CDR2 YFSETQ. Deletions cut 0 bases from V and 5 bases from J, with 9 bases between. The CDR3 contains 14 residues. CDR3 sequence: CASSLGMDNNEQFF. The CDR3 region has the DNA TGCGCCAGCAGCTTGGGAATGGACAACAATGAGCAGTTCTTC.

This clonotype counts as medium-sized. The rearrangement uses TRBV20-1 and TRBJ1-1, with 7 positions matching TRBD1. Germline CDR1 reads DFQATT; CDR2 reads SNEGSKA (reference sequence). The CDR3 covers 14 residues. V shed 0 bases and J 3 bases; nucleotides not matched to a gene: 4. The DNA for the CDR3 is TGCAGTGCTAGAGATCCCGGGACAGACACTGAAGCTTTCTTT. This encodes CSARDPGTDTEAFF.

Within the sample, this clonotype is medium-sized. This chain connects TRBV20-1 to TRBJ1-1; possibly TRBD1 for D (6 bases). The germline V gene has CDR1 DFQATT and CDR2 SNEGSKA (reference sequence). The V and J ends lost 4 bases and 0 bases respectively, with 18 bases between them. The CDR3 has 16 residues. The CDR3 is CSAKDIGQQMNTEAFF. CDR3 DNA sequence: TGCAGTGCTAAAGATATAGGACAGCAAATGAACACTGAAGCTTTCTTT.

The chain combines TRBV30 with TRBJ2-6; no definite D call. CDR1 GTSNPN and CDR2 SVGIG come from the germline V gene (reference sequence). Trimming cost V 0 bases and J 0 bases, with 6 bases left between them. The CDR3 is 15 amino acids. The CDR3 is CAWSVLSSGANVLTF. CDR3 nucleotides: TGTGCCTGGAGTGTACTTAGCTCTGGGGCCAACGTCCTGACTTTC.

This clonotype appeared many times. The chain is built from TRBV3-1 and TRBJ2-3, with TRBD2 identical over 8 bases. CDR1 LGHDT and CDR2 YNNKEL come from the germline V gene (reference sequence). V dropped 1 base and J dropped 4; count of bases not matched to a gene: 13. This CDR3 spans 18 amino acids. The CDR3 sequence is CASSQGAFAGGLADTQYF. As DNA, the CDR3 is TGTGCCAGCAGCCAAGGGGCCTTCGCGGGGGGCCTGGCAGATACGCAGTATTTT.

This clonotype was recorded at least ten times. V and J are TRBV5-4 and TRBJ2-7, with 8 bases lining up with TRBD1. The V gene end was trimmed by 4 bases and the J gene end by 1 base; junction bases not matched to a gene: 7. This CDR3 is built from 15 residues. Germline V gene lookup returns CDR1 SGHNT and CDR2 YYREEE (reference sequence). The CDR3 DNA is TGTGCCAGCAGCCCGGGGACAGGTCCTTCCTACGAGCAGTACTTC. It is translated as CASSPGTGPSYEQYF.

This clonotype was detected many times. This rearrangement joins TRBV15 to TRBJ2-7; D possibly corresponds to TRBD1 (5 bases). This CDR3 comprises 14 residues. The V end was cut by 5 bases, the J end by 9 bases, with 20 bases between. Germline values: CDR1 LNHNV, CDR2 YYDKDF (reference sequence). The CDR3 bases are TGTGCCACCAGCCAGTCTCAGGGTGGGGCGAGGCAGTACTTC. Amino acids: CATSQSQGGARQYF.

Ten or more counts support this clonotype. The chain is built from TRBV7-9 and TRBJ2-7, with 7 bases aligning to TRBD2. This CDR3 comprises 16 residues. The V and J ends lost 5 bases and 4 bases, in that order; junction bases with no gene match: 14. The germline V gene encodes CDR1 SEHNR and CDR2 FQNEAQ (reference sequence). The CDR3 sequence is CASSLHEAGTFYEQYF. CDR3 sequence (DNA): TGTGCCAGCAGCCTACATGAAGCGGGGACTTTTTACGAGCAGTACTTC.

This clonotype occurred many times. This chain uses TRBV6-4 with TRBJ2-3; 10 bases map to TRBD2. Germline V gene data show CDR1 as MRHNA and CDR2 as SNTAGT. The CDR3 has 15 amino acids. Trimming took 5 bases from V and 3 from J; bases not matched to a gene: 5. The DNA of the CDR3 is TGTGCCAGCAGTAGCGGGGGGGCCGCGACAGATACGCAGTATTTT. Translating gives CASSSGGAATDTQYF.

This clonotype was counted many times. CDR3 sequence: CASSHNPPRGPQETQYF. The CDR3 nucleotides are TGTGCCAGCAGCCACAATCCCCCACGGGGCCCCCAAGAGACCCAGTACTTC. The chain uses TRBV7-6 and TRBJ2-5; either TRBD1 or TRBD2 may supply D (5 bases each). The CDR3 runs 17 residues. V dropped 5 bases and J dropped 1 base, with 20 bases sitting between them. Per germline, CDR1 SGHVS and CDR2 FNYEAQ.

The gene calls are TRBV20-1 and TRBJ2-1, with D possibly being TRBD2 (5 bases). Per the germline V gene, CDR1 is DFQATT and CDR2 is SNEGSKA (reference sequence). This CDR3 has 16 amino acids. The V gene lost 3 bases and the J gene lost 1 base, with 16 bases spanning the gap. The CDR3 protein is CSASHNLAESYNEQFF. CDR3 nucleotides: TGCAGTGCTAGTCATAATCTAGCCGAGTCCTACAATGAGCAGTTCTTC.

This clonotype was counted at least ten times. The genes are TRBV15 and TRBJ2-1, with 9 bases matching TRBD1. Looked up from germline, CDR1 is LNHNV and CDR2 is YYDKDF (reference sequence). This CDR3 spans 14 amino acids. Unmatched junction bases numbered 4, after V lost 1 base and J lost 9 bases. The chain's CDR3 is CATSRGQGEGEQFF. The CDR3 nucleotides are TGTGCCACCAGCAGAGGACAGGGGGAGGGTGAGCAGTTCTTC.

This clonotype was counted many times. The chain couples TRBV5-1 to TRBJ2-6; the D gene is possibly TRBD2 (5 bases). Germline CDR1 reads SGHRS; CDR2 reads YFSETQ. The CDR3 is 15 amino acids. V gave up 2 bases and J gave up 0 bases, with 6 bases separating them. This CDR3 is CASSFRGSGANVLTF. The CDR3 DNA reads as TGCGCCAGCAGCTTTCGGGGCTCTGGGGCCAACGTCCTGACTTTC.

On this clonotype itself: This may be a read error: a much more frequent sequence differs by one nucleotide. V and J are TRBV2 and TRBJ2-3, with D perhaps matching TRBD2 (5 bases). The CDR3 has 15 residues. In germline, CDR1 is SNHLY, CDR2 FYNNEI. The CDR3 DNA sequence: TGTGCCAGCATGGGTGGTCAGCCTAGCACAGATAAGCAGTATTTT. Encoded protein: CASMGGQPSTDKQYF.

This clonotype occurred many times. The chain recombines TRBV6-9 with TRBJ2-7; 7 bases fit TRBD1. From germline, CDR1 is MNHGY and CDR2 SVAAGI. With 6 bases clipped from V and 2 bases from J, the junction kept 7 bases outside the gene matches. The CDR3 has 14 amino acids. The chain's CDR3 is CASSLGTAPYEQYF. In DNA, the CDR3 is TGTGCCAGCAGCTTGGGGACAGCTCCCTACGAGCAGTACTTC.

The gene calls are TRBV29-1 and TRBJ2-1; a possible D gene is TRBD2 (6 bases). The CDR3 is 15 residues long. The germline V gene has CDR1 SQVTM and CDR2 ANQGSEA. V was cut by 4 bases and J by 9 bases, with 22 bases left in between. In nucleotides, the CDR3 is TGCAGCGTTGTTCAAGCGGGCATTCTATCGGTTGAGCAGTTCTTC. It translates to CSVVQAGILSVEQFF.

This clonotype was counted ten times or more. The chain joins TRBV27 to TRBJ2-2; D not resolved. Germline assignment: CDR1 MNHEY and CDR2 SMNVEV (reference sequence). V was cut by 4 bases and J by 4 bases, with 10 bases left in between. The CDR3 runs to 14 residues. The CDR3 bases are TGTGCCAGCAGTTCCCAACCCGGCACCGGGGAGCTGTTTTTT. Translated: CASSSQPGTGELFF.